This is a list of T cell receptor beta chains from one sample in a study of CD8+ T cells in alopecia areata. Sequencing used immunoSEQ multiplex PCR; TCRdb keeps in-frame clones, though not all of them. Seen here are 200,000 or so clones, 30% to 40% observed once, and the top ten hold 0.48%. The source was CD4+ T cells sorted from blood, collected at approximately week 30, from a patient treated with tofacitinib. The receptors come from a human donor with alopecia areata. The CDR3 runs from the conserved cysteine through the conserved F or W. Each record gives: V gene, D gene, J gene, clone size, CDR3 protein, CDR3 DNA. The D gene is left open where the match is weak. Rows may omit the clone size; those that give it use once, few, many or a size class.

TRBV30,.,TRBJ1-4,.,CAWSENEKLFF,TGTGCCTGGAGTGAGAATGAAAAACTGTTTTTT
TRBV2,.,TRBJ2-1,few,CASTRDGNSYNEQFF,TGTGCCAGCACCAGGGACGGAAACTCCTACAATGAGCAGTTCTTC
TRBV5-1,TRBD1,TRBJ1-2,.,CASSSGQGSANYGYTF,TGCGCCAGCAGCTCGGGACAGGGATCGGCTAACTATGGCTACACCTTC
TRBV29-1,TRBD1,TRBJ1-5,few,CSAGQGGQPQHF,TGCAGCGCCGGACAGGGAGGTCAGCCCCAGCATTTT
TRBV12-5,TRBD1,TRBJ2-2,.,CASGLVMTGGYTGELFF,TGTGCTAGTGGTTTGGTAATGACAGGGGGATATACCGGGGAGCTGTTTTTT
TRBV28,.,TRBJ1-1,few,CASSLRQGNTEAFF,TGTGCCAGCAGTTTAAGGCAGGGCAACACTGAAGCTTTCTTT
TRBV7-2,TRBD2,TRBJ2-3,few,CASSLKGPRGDTDTQYF,TGTGCCAGCAGCTTAAAGGGACCCCGGGGGGACACAGATACGCAGTATTTT
TRBV6-6,.,TRBJ1-1,few,CASSDGWTEAFF,TGTGCCAGCAGTGATGGGTGGACTGAAGCTTTCTTT
TRBV5-4,.,TRBJ2-7,few,CASSGGVKQYF,TGTGCCAGCAGCGGCGGGGTCAAGCAGTACTTC
TRBV7-2,TRBD1,TRBJ1-5,.,CASSGGRGGAIQDQPQHF,TGTGCCAGCAGCGGGGGAAGAGGGGGCGCGATCCAGGATCAGCCCCAGCATTTT
TRBV6-5,.,TRBJ1-1,.,CASSYGEEAFF,TGTGCCAGCAGTTACGGGGAGGAAGCTTTCTTT
TRBV19,.,TRBJ2-1,few,CASRSWKEQFF,TGTGCCAGTAGATCATGGAAAGAGCAGTTCTTC
TRBV19,.,TRBJ1-1,few,CASSIRGTEAFF,TGTGCCAGTAGTATTCGAGGGACGGAAGCTTTCTTT
TRBV5-4,.,TRBJ2-1,few,CASSGGGENSYNEQFF,TGTGCCAGCAGCGGAGGCGGGGAAAACTCCTACAATGAGCAGTTCTTC
TRBV5-1,.,TRBJ1-6,.,CASTSDRNSPLHF,TGCGCCAGCACCTCGGACAGAAATTCACCCCTCCACTTT
TRBV6-5,.,TRBJ1-2,.,CASSYSPGPYGYTF,TGTGCCAGCAGTTACTCCCCAGGCCCCTATGGCTACACCTTC
TRBV5-6,.,TRBJ1-1,.,CASSLLRANTEAFF,TGTGCCAGCAGCTTGCTCAGAGCGAACACTGAAGCTTTCTTT
TRBV5-1,.,TRBJ1-4,few,CASSGGRTNEKLFF,TGCGCCAGCAGCGGGGGACGGACAAATGAAAAACTGTTTTTT